The T cell receptor (beta chain) under discussion was sequenced for a study of T cell responses to AZD1222 COVID-19 vaccine. Using immunoSEQ multiplex PCR, the repertoire was profiled, and TCRdb retains in-frame clones only, with some absent. The table records about 140,000 clones, more than 85% of them present only once. The CDR3 sequence is 15 residues long. V was pared by 5 bases and J by 0 bases, with 13 bases between. Germline V gene lookup returns CDR1 PRHDT and CDR2 FYEKMQ (reference sequence). This TCR came from an adult in good health. The rearrangement joins TRBV13 to TRBJ1-2; D might be TRBD1 (6 bases). Specimen: peripheral blood, collected on day 0 of AZD1222 vaccination. CDR3 residues: CASSERGHANYGYTF. The CDR3 coding sequence is TGTGCCAGCAGCGAGAGGGGACATGCTAACTATGGCTACACCTTC.